Detailed here is one TCR beta chain. MiXCR, applied by TCRdb to the 5' RACE reads, yields one record per CDR3 protein. The sample yields 250,000 to 300,000 distinct CDR3 sequences, 7.5% to 9.5% seen once. This specimen belongs to a study of identical twins. The CDR3 consists of 12 residues. V lost 8 bases to trimming and J lost 1 base, with 10 bases between them. Germline V lookup: CDR1 SQVTM, CDR2 ANQGSEA. This same sample was also part of a study on yellow fever vaccine responses in identical twins. That report notes: Twins showed a vaccine T cell response that reportedly seemed partly convergent, partly personalized.

The sample comprised CD8+ T cells sorted from blood. The TCR sequence derives from a woman younger than 30 in good health. This chain uses TRBV29-1 with TRBJ2-3; D not resolved. The CDR3: CSSLEGTDTQYF. DNA for the CDR3: TGCAGCTCCCTCGAGGGCACAGATACGCAGTATTTT.